One sample yielded the 22 T cell receptor beta chains listed below, sequenced in a study of PD-1 blockade in mismatch repair-deficient tumors. This table comes from immunoSEQ multiplex PCR, and its TCRdb copy is limited to in-frame clones, with some not included. This table has about 120,000 clones, 85% to 90% appearing once. The sample was peripheral blood, taken 44 weeks after starting pembrolizumab. The receptor set was obtained from an adult with mismatch repair-deficient cancer.

This chain connects TRBV5-4 to TRBJ1-3; no firm D call. Between the trimmed V and J ends, which lost 0 bases and 2 bases, there was a span of 6 bases. This CDR3 is built from 14 residues. Looked up from germline, CDR1 is SGHNT and CDR2 is YYREEE (reference sequence). Here the CDR3 DNA reads TGTGCCAGCAGCTTGGGGGGAACTGGAAACACCATATATTTT. Translated: CASSLGGTGNTIYF.

This clone was detected ten times or more. The chain combines TRBV10-3 with TRBJ2-7; 8 positions match TRBD2. After removal of 2 bases from V and 5 bases from J, the junction contained 5 bases not matched to a gene. CDR1 and CDR2 from the germline V gene are ENHRY and SYGVKD. The CDR3 runs 14 residues. The CDR3: CAISERGGGDEQYF. The CDR3 bases are TGTGCCATCAGTGAGCGGGGGGGGGGCGACGAGCAGTACTTC.

The J gene is TRBJ2-2, the V gene TRBV2, with TRBD2 matching 9 bases. The CDR3 sequence is 19 residues long. The J segment lost 3 bases and the V segment lost 4 bases, leaving 15 bases of the junction unmatched. Germline V gene data show CDR1 as SNHLY and CDR2 as FYNNEI. CDR3 region: CASSVFGLRLAGDTGELFF. The CDR3 DNA reads as TGTGCCAGCAGTGTCTTCGGTCTAAGATTAGCGGGAGACACCGGGGAGCTGTTTTTT.

The chain carries TRBV7-6 and TRBJ2-3; tentative D call: TRBD2 (5 bases). Germline assignment: CDR1 SGHVS and CDR2 FNYEAQ. The CDR3 is 16 amino acids. The ends were cut back, 2 bases at V and 0 bases at J, with 12 bases in the middle. The CDR3 region is CASSLTGSPSTDTQYF. In DNA, the CDR3 is TGTGCCAGCAGCTTAACGGGATCCCCAAGCACAGATACGCAGTATTTT.

The J gene is TRBJ1-3, the V gene TRBV13, with 7 bases fitting TRBD1. The CDR3 sequence is 19 residues long. Losses at the gene ends were 5 bases for V and 0 bases for J; bases not matched to a gene: 16. The germline V gene has CDR1 PRHDT and CDR2 FYEKMQ (reference sequence). This CDR3 is CASSGITGDRTSSGNTIYF. The CDR3 coding sequence is TGTGCCAGCAGCGGAATAACAGGGGACAGAACTTCCTCTGGAAACACCATATATTTT.

The CDR3 nucleotides are TGCGCCAGCAGCTTGCCACCCGGTGATGAAGCTTTCTTT. Translating gives CASSLPPGDEAFF. V and J are TRBV5-1 and TRBJ1-1; the D is unclear. The germline gives CDR1 SGHRS, CDR2 YFSETQ. The length of the CDR3 is 13 residues. Trimming pared 1 base from V and 7 bases from J, leaving 11 bases between. Full variable domain (missing parts from reference TRBV5-1 and TRBJ1-1): KAGVTQTPRYLIKTRGQQVTLSCSPISGHRSVSWYQQTPGQGLQFLFEYFSETQRNKGNFPGRFSGRQFSNSRSEMNVSTLELGDSALYLCASSLPPGDEAFFGQGTRLTVV.

The chain is built from TRBV30 and TRBJ2-7; TRBD1 matches at 7 bases. Looked up from germline, CDR1 is GTSNPN and CDR2 is SVGIG (reference sequence). This CDR3 has 13 amino acids. J lost 3 bases, V lost 3 bases, and 5 bases had no gene match. The CDR3 DNA is TGTGCCTGGAGGGACAGGCGGTTCTACGAGCAGTACTTC. Its translation: CAWRDRRFYEQYF. Full variable domain (remainder filled in from reference TRBV30 and TRBJ2-7): SQTIHQWPATLVQPVGSPLSLECTVEGTSNPNLYWYRQAAGRGLQLLFYSVGIGQISSEVPQNLSASRPQDRQFILSSKKLLLSDSGFYLCAWRDRRFYEQYFGPGTRLTVT.

The chain uses TRBV7-6 and TRBJ2-2; TRBD2 aligns across 9 bases. CDR3 size: 17 residues. J was trimmed by 5 bases and V by 1 base; bases with no gene match: 8. Germline V CDR1 and CDR2: SGHVS, FNYEAQ. CDR3 loop: CASSLGNSGRDTGELFF. CDR3 bases: TGTGCCAGCAGCTTAGGAAATAGCGGGAGAGATACCGGGGAGCTGTTTTTT.

The chain carries TRBV28 and TRBJ2-5; 7 positions agree with TRBD1. After removal of 5 bases from V and 4 bases from J, the junction contained 10 bases not matched to a gene. Germline V gene data show CDR1 as MDHEN and CDR2 as SYDVKM. The CDR3 spans 15 residues. The DNA for the CDR3 is TGTGCCAGCAGTCTCAGGACAGGTCGGGGAGAGACCCAGTACTTC. Amino acid sequence: CASSLRTGRGETQYF.

The rearrangement joins TRBV14 to TRBJ2-1; 8 nucleotides agree with TRBD2. CDR1 and CDR2 from the germline V gene are SGHDN and FVKESK. The CDR3 length is 13 residues. Trimming took 2 bases from V and 13 from J; bases not matched to a gene: 7. DNA for the CDR3: TGTGCCAGCAGCCAATCTACTAGCGGCCGACAGTTCTTC. Encoded protein: CASSQSTSGRQFF.

The chain links TRBV14 to TRBJ2-2; D is unclear. The V end lost 3 bases, the J end lost 2 bases, and 7 bases lay between the germline ends. CDR3 length: 14 amino acids. CDR1 is SGHDN and CDR2 is FVKESK in the germline V gene. The CDR3 here is CASSQGFNTGELFF. The CDR3 DNA is TGTGCCAGCAGCCAGGGATTTAACACCGGGGAGCTGTTTTTT. Drawing the rest from reference TRBV14 and TRBJ2-2, the complete variable domain is EAGVTQFPSHSVIEKGQTVTLRCDPISGHDNLYWYRRVMGKEIKFLLHFVKESKQDESGMPNNRFLAERTGGTYSTLKVQPAELEDSGVYFCASSQGFNTGELFFGEGSRLTVL.

This clone has only one observation. This chain joins TRBV19 and TRBJ2-7; no firm D call. The CDR3 has 15 amino acids. The germline gives CDR1 LNHDA, CDR2 SQIVND (reference sequence). With 3 bases removed from V and 2 bases from J, the gap between germline ends came to 14 bases. This CDR3 is CASSMSPAPTYEQYF. For the CDR3, the DNA is TGTGCCAGTAGTATGTCCCCCGCACCAACCTACGAGCAGTACTTC.

The chain has TRBV19 and TRBJ2-7; a possible D gene is TRBD1 (5 bases). Trimming took 4 bases from V and 3 from J, leaving 19 bases between them. Germline V gene sequence: CDR1 LNHDA, CDR2 SQIVND (reference sequence). The CDR3 is 16 amino acids. Written as DNA, the CDR3 is TGTGCCAGTAGTAGTCTAGAAGGGGCCTCCTACTACGAGCAGTACTTC. Translating gives CASSSLEGASYYEQYF.

The chain links TRBV15 to TRBJ2-7, with D hard to call. The CDR3 has 15 residues. In germline, CDR1 is LNHNV, CDR2 YYDKDF (reference sequence). V was trimmed by 0 bases and J by 2 bases, leaving 11 bases between them. The CDR3 region is CATSRDQAPTYEQYF. The CDR3 DNA is TGTGCCACCAGCAGAGACCAGGCTCCGACCTACGAGCAGTACTTC. Full variable domain (rest looked up from reference TRBV15 and TRBJ2-7): DAMVIQNPRYQVTQFGKPVTLSCSQTLNHNVMYWYQQKSSQAPKLLFHYYDKDFNNEADTPDNFQSRRPNTSFCFLDIRSPGLGDTAMYLCATSRDQAPTYEQYFGPGTRLTVT.

This clone appeared once. V usage is TRBV5-1 and J usage is TRBJ1-4; 9 nucleotides match TRBD1. The J segment lost 8 bases and the V segment lost 7 bases, leaving 6 bases of the junction unmatched. The CDR3 totals 13 residues. Germline-derived CDR1 and CDR2 are SGHRS and YFSETQ. CDR3 sequence: CASRGQGAEKLFF. As DNA, the CDR3 is TGCGCCAGCCGGGGACAGGGTGCGGAAAAACTGTTTTTT.

This clone was counted a single time. J is TRBJ2-2 and V is TRBV11-3; D perhaps matches TRBD1 (6 bases). V lost 4 bases and J lost 7, with 13 bases in between. In germline, CDR1 is SGHNT, CDR2 YENEEA. The CDR3 totals 14 residues. CDR3 DNA sequence: TGTGCCAGCAGCTCGGTATACAGGGACGGGGAGCTGTTTTTT. Its protein is CASSSVYRDGELFF.

This clone was counted only a few times. J is TRBJ1-2 and V is TRBV10-2, with unresolved D. CDR1 is WSHSY, CDR2 SAAADI, per germline. The V gene lost 6 bases and the J gene lost 3 bases, with 5 bases spanning the gap. This CDR3 region has 11 residues. CDR3 residues: CASRRYYGYTF. The CDR3 bases are TGCGCCAGCAGGAGGTACTATGGCTACACCTTC.

The rearrangement uses TRBV27 and TRBJ2-7; 10 bases match TRBD2. The V segment lost 6 bases and the J segment 3 bases; nucleotides outside the gene matches: 8. The CDR3 sequence is 15 residues long. The germline V gene has CDR1 MNHEY and CDR2 SMNVEV (reference sequence). For the CDR3, the DNA is TGTGCCAGCAGCCAAGGACTAGCGGATGACTACGAGCAGTACTTC. Translating it yields CASSQGLADDYEQYF.

This clone was observed a few times. The chain employs TRBV4-2 and TRBJ2-2; D may be TRBD2 (5 bases). The CDR3 runs to 14 residues. Deletions cut 1 base from V and 5 bases from J, with 8 bases between. Germline CDR1 is LGHNA and CDR2 is YNFKEQ. The CDR3 protein is CASSQGLATGELFF. CDR3 coding DNA: TGTGCCAGCAGCCAAGGTCTAGCTACCGGGGAGCTGTTTTTT.

Here the CDR3 reads CASSLEAAGGPVWETDTQYF. The CDR3 DNA reads as TGTGCCAGCAGCTTGGAGGCTGCGGGAGGGCCAGTTTGGGAGACAGATACGCAGTATTTT. J is TRBJ2-3 and V is TRBV5-5; TRBD2 matches at 9 bases. The CDR3 spans 20 residues. Germline V gene sequence: CDR1 SGHKS, CDR2 YYEKEE (reference sequence). J lost 3 bases, V lost 0 bases, and 17 bases had no gene match.

The chain combines TRBV5-4 with TRBJ2-7; D may correspond to TRBD1 or TRBD2 (5 bases each). Deletions cut 2 bases from V and 3 bases from J, with 12 bases between. CDR3 length: 14 residues. CDR1 and CDR2 from the germline V gene are SGHNT and YYREEE (reference sequence). CDR3 DNA sequence: TGTGCCAGCAGCTTTGACCGGGGCGGCTACGAGCAGTACTTC. Translation: CASSFDRGGYEQYF.

On this clone: Relative to the germline gene, one junction end is altered; a read error may explain this. V is TRBV18 and J is TRBJ1-1, with D perhaps TRBD1 (5 bases). Germline V gene data show CDR1 as KGHSH and CDR2 as LQKENI. The CDR3 runs 15 residues. The CDR3 protein is CASSLPPGTGTVPGF. The DNA for the CDR3 is TGTGCCAGCTCACTACCACCCGGGACGGGCACTGTTCCGGGCTTT.